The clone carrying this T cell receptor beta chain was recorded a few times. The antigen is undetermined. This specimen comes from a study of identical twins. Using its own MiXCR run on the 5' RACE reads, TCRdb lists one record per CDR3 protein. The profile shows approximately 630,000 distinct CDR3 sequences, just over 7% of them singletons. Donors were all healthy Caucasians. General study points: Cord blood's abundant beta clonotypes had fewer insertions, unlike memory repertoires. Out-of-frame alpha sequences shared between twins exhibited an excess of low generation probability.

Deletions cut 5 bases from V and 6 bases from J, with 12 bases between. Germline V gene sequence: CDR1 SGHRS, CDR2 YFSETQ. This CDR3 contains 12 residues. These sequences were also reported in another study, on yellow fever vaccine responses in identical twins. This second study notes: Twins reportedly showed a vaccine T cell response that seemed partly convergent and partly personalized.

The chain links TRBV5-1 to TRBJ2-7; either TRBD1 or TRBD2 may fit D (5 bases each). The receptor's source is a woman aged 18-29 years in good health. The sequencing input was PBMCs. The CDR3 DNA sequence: TGCGCCAGCAGACCTTGGGACGGCGAGCAGTACTTC. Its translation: CASRPWDGEQYF.